This passage covers 13 T cell receptor beta chains from one sample sequenced in a study of tissue T cells after allogeneic stem cell transplantation. Time point of the sample: mouse harvest day 7 after allogeneic transplant. Each mouse received 10^7 T-cell-depleted marrow cells plus 10^6 splenic CD5+ T cells by tail vein. TCRdb's table, derived via immunoSEQ multiplex PCR, lists solely in-frame clones and lacks some. Among some 6,700 clones, approximately 50% were seen once, and the ten largest hold about 3.8%. Sequencing was carried out using gut tissue. Receptors originate from a female BALB/c mouse given C57BL/6 T cells with graft-versus-host disease after an allogeneic hematopoietic cell transplant.

This clone appeared a few times. Genes here carry mouse names. Coverage ceases 1 residue before the CDR3 finishes, and the germline J gene fills in the end. The chain employs TRBV26 and TRBJ2-7; a possible D gene is TRBD1 (5 bases). The germline V and J ends were trimmed by 2 bases and 0 bases, with 8 bases remaining between them. Germline CDR1 reads KGHPV; CDR2 reads FQNQEV (reference sequence). The CDR3 length is 14 residues. The sequenced part of the CDR3 DNA is TGTGCCAGCAGTCTGCAGGGAAGCTCCTATGAACAGTAC. Translated: CASSLQGSSYEQY. The whole CDR3 protein is CASSLQGSSYEQYF. The whole variable domain, filled in from reference TRBV26 and TRBJ2-7, reads NSKVIQTPRYLVKGQGQKAKMRCIPEKGHPVVFWYQQNKNNEFKFLINFQNQEVLQQIDMTEKRFSAECPSNSPCSLEIQSSEAGDSALYLCASSLQGSSYEQYFGPGTRLTVL.

This clone was recorded a few times. Gene names are the mouse ones. Read coverage stops 1 residue before the CDR3 terminus; the germline J gene supplies the remainder. The chain carries TRBV3 and TRBJ2-1; weak D call: TRBD1 (8 bases). CDR1 and CDR2 (germline): SNHLY, FYNGKV (reference sequence). The CDR3 has 14 residues. V was clipped by 1 base and J by 7 bases, with 11 bases between them. Partial CDR3 DNA: TGTGCCAGCAGCTTAGTACAGGGGGGCGCTGAGCAGTTC. Its translation is CASSLVQGGAEQF. The whole CDR3 sequence is CASSLVQGGAEQFF.

With regard to this clone: Gene and germline names: mouse. The read halts 1 residue ahead of the CDR3 end, with the missing end drawn from the germline J gene. The chain joins TRBV5 to TRBJ2-5; D perhaps matches TRBD2 (6 bases). Trimming shortened V by 0 bases and J by 3 bases, and 7 bases separated the two germline ends. The length of the CDR3 is 14 residues. Germline CDR1 and CDR2: LGHNA and YNLKQL (reference sequence). The DNA read from the CDR3 is TGTGCCAGCAGCCAAGACTGGGGACAAGACACCCAGTAC. Translating it yields CASSQDWGQDTQY. The full CDR3 is CASSQDWGQDTQYF.

This clone was picked up a small number of times. The genes and germline here are from mouse. The read comes to an end 1 residue before the CDR3 does, leaving the germline J gene to fill in the end. Distinct nucleotide sequences in the sample also encode this CDR3. The chain carries TRBV3 and TRBJ2-2; D is uncertain. The germline V and J ends were trimmed by 5 bases and 2 bases, with 9 bases remaining between them. The CDR3 extends over 14 amino acids. The germline V gene has CDR1 SNHLY and CDR2 FYNGKV (reference sequence). Partial CDR3 DNA: TGTGCCAGCAGCCTCCGGGAGAACACCGGGCAGCTCTAC. It is translated as CASSLRENTGQLY. In full, the CDR3 reads CASSLRENTGQLYF.

On this clone: Gene names are the mouse ones. The CDR3: CSSSQGTANTEVFF. CDR3 DNA (partial): TGCTCCAGCAGTCAAGGGACAGCAAACACAGAAGTCTTC. The chain carries TRBV23 and TRBJ1-1; TRBD1 is the table's D call and was not checked against the DNA. The read terminates 1 residue ahead of where the CDR3 ends, so the germline J gene completes it. The CDR3 length is 14 residues. Germline CDR1 reads KGHTA; CDR2 reads FQNQQP.

Notes on this clone: The genes and germline here are from mouse. The observed sequence ends 1 residue before the CDR3 terminus, with the missing tail filled in from the germline J gene. The V and J genes are TRBV26 and TRBJ1-6, with 8 bases lining up with TRBD1. TRBJ1-6 is filed as an ORF, its function uncertain. The V gene's germline CDR1 is KGHPV and CDR2 FQNQEV (reference sequence). CDR3 size: 14 residues. V gave up 6 bases and J gave up 6 bases; unmatched junction bases: 4. Here the CDR3 reads CASSRQGSNSPLYF. CDR3 DNA (partial): TGTGCCAGCAGCCGACAGGGGAGTAATTCGCCCCTCTAC.

To note about this clone: The gene symbols are mouse symbols. The read gets to within 1 residue of the CDR3 end, and the germline J gene fills in the rest. This sequence joins TRBV26 and TRBJ2-4; no firm D call. This CDR3 comprises 13 residues. Trimming removed 3 bases from V and 1 base from J, with 5 bases in between. CDR1 is KGHPV and CDR2 is FQNQEV in the germline V gene (reference sequence). CDR3 DNA (partial): TGTGCCAGCAGTCTTCAGGGTCAAAACACCTTGTAC. It specifies CASSLQGQNTLY. The full CDR3 protein is CASSLQGQNTLYF.

As concerns this clone: The gene names here belong to mouse. The read finishes 1 residue shy of the CDR3 end, and the germline J gene is used to complete it. The chain uses TRBV31 and TRBJ2-5; 8 nucleotides match TRBD2. The germline V gene encodes CDR1 GKSSPN and CDR2 SITVG. The CDR3 is made up of 14 amino acids. Trimming at V came to 0 bases and at J to 6 bases, leaving 5 bases not matched to a gene. The sequenced part of the CDR3 DNA is TGTGCCTGGAGTCTGGGGGGGCGCGGGGACACCCAGTAC. It translates to CAWSLGGRGDTQY. In full, the CDR3 reads CAWSLGGRGDTQYF.

Concerning this clone itself: The listed genes are named as in mouse. The DNA ends 1 residue before the CDR3 does, and the rest of the CDR3 is filled in from the germline J gene. The chain joins TRBV13-2 to TRBJ2-5; 8 bases are shared with TRBD2. There are 13 residues in the CDR3. The J segment lost 6 bases and the V segment lost 2 bases, leaving 2 bases of the junction unmatched. Germline V gene sequence: CDR1 NNHNN, CDR2 SYGAGS (reference sequence). The sequenced part of the CDR3 DNA is TGTGCCAGCGGTGAAAGGGGGGGCGACACCCAGTAC. This sequence encodes CASGERGGDTQY. The CDR3 in its entirety is CASGERGGDTQYF.

Turning to this clone: Mouse gene names apply. The CDR3 goes on 1 residue after the read ends, and that part is filled in from the germline J gene. The chain uses TRBV16 and TRBJ2-5, with 8 bases aligning to TRBD1. CDR3 length equals 14 residues. Germline V gene data show CDR1 as SGHSA and CDR2 as FRNQAP. V gave up 0 bases and J gave up 5 bases; unmatched junction bases: 1. This CDR3 is CASSLEGTGDTQYF. Partial CDR3 DNA: TGTGCAAGCAGCTTAGAAGGGACAGGAGACACCCAGTAC.

Points on this clone: The gene names given are mouse names. The read terminates 1 residue before the CDR3 end, so the remaining end is supplied by the germline J gene. V gene TRBV26 combines with J gene TRBJ2-3; the D gene is possibly TRBD2 (5 bases). This CDR3 comprises 14 residues. Germline CDR1 reads KGHPV; CDR2 reads FQNQEV (reference sequence). The V end lost 1 base, the J end lost 0 bases, and 5 bases lay between the germline ends. This CDR3 reads CASSLLGSAETLYF. CDR3 bases read: TGTGCCAGCAGTCTGTTGGGGAGTGCAGAAACGCTGTAT. Supplemented by reference TRBV26 and TRBJ2-3, the full variable domain reads NSKVIQTPRYLVKGQGQKAKMRCIPEKGHPVVFWYQQNKNNEFKFLINFQNQEVLQQIDMTEKRFSAECPSNSPCSLEIQSSEAGDSALYLCASSLLGSAETLYFGSGTRLTVL.

With respect to this clone: Gene names refer to mouse genes. With the read ending 1 residue before the CDR3 end, the germline J gene is used to fill in that end. The rearrangement links TRBV2 to TRBJ2-4, with D perhaps matching TRBD1 (6 bases). Trimming removed 2 bases at V and 7 bases at J, with 16 bases between. The CDR3 is made up of 15 amino acids. The germline gives CDR1 LGHNA, CDR2 YSYQKL. This CDR3 reads CASSQTPDSKYTLYF. The covered CDR3 bases are TGTGCCAGCAGCCAAACTCCGGACAGCAAATACACCTTGTAC.

Note on this clone: The gene names given are mouse names. The CDR3 here is CASSWDWGDAETLYF. CDR3 bases read: TGTGCCAGCAGCTGGGACTGGGGGGACGCAGAAACGCTGTAT. The rearrangement uses TRBV3 and TRBJ2-3; 12 bases align to TRBD2. The sequenced fragment ends 1 residue before the CDR3 boundary, so the rest is inferred from the germline J gene. This CDR3 has 15 amino acids. CDR1 and CDR2 from the germline V gene are SNHLY and FYNGKV (reference sequence). The junction had 2 bases not matched to a gene; V was cut back by 4 bases and J by 3 bases.